A single sample is the source of the 30 T cell receptor beta chains below, sequenced in a study of radiation and T cells in renal cell carcinoma. Indicated time point: blood 2 weeks post-SBRT. Treatment defined: 15 Gy SBRT to primary tumor, nephrectomy 4 weeks later. Assay used: immunoSEQ multiplex PCR; TCRdb lists only in-frame clones, some missing. The sample lists some 150,000 clones; approximately 86% were seen once. This specimen was blood, taken from a patient whose treatment included radiotherapy and nephrectomy. These TCRs come from a woman aged 45-59 years with renal cell carcinoma.

The chain is built from TRBV5-6 and TRBJ2-1; D tentatively fits TRBD1 or TRBD2 (5 bases each). CDR1 and CDR2 from the germline V gene are SGHDT and YYEEEE. With 0 bases removed from V and 1 base from J, the gap between germline ends came to 14 bases. The CDR3 runs to 17 residues. This chain's CDR3 is CASSLVTRGPSYNEQFF. CDR3 coding DNA: TGTGCCAGCAGCTTGGTCACCCGGGGACCTTCCTACAATGAGCAGTTCTTC. The complete variable domain, with remaining parts taken from reference TRBV5-6 and TRBJ2-1, reads DAGVTQSPTHLIKTRGQQVTLRCSPKSGHDTVSWYQQALGQGPQFIFQYYEEEERQRGNFPDRFSGHQFPNYSSELNVNALLLGDSALYLCASSLVTRGPSYNEQFFGPGTRLTVL.

The chain couples TRBV7-3 to TRBJ1-6, with a weak D call TRBD1 (6 bases). The CDR3 has 15 residues. Trimming stripped 2 bases from V and 10 bases from J, with 15 bases between. The V gene's germline CDR1 is SGHTA and CDR2 FQGTGA. CDR3 nucleotides: TGTGCCAGCAGCTTAGGCCGGGGGCTCCTATCACCCCTCCACTTT. Its translation is CASSLGRGLLSPLHF.

The J gene is TRBJ2-7, the V gene TRBV7-6, with TRBD2 as a possible D gene (6 bases). The V gene lost 5 bases and the J gene lost 2 bases, with 13 bases spanning the gap. The CDR3 has 14 residues. Germline assignment: CDR1 SGHVS and CDR2 FNYEAQ. The CDR3 loop reads CASSTGLTTYEQYF. DNA for the CDR3: TGTGCCAGCAGCACGGGACTTACCACCTACGAGCAGTACTTC.

The V call is TRBV19, the J call TRBJ2-1; 12 bases align to TRBD2. CDR3 length: 15 residues. CDR1 is LNHDA, CDR2 SQIVND, per germline (reference sequence). J lost 6 bases, V lost 6 bases, and 6 bases had no gene match. CDR3 residues: CASRTSGGRGNEQFF. In DNA, the CDR3 is TGTGCCAGTAGGACTAGCGGGGGTAGAGGCAATGAGCAGTTCTTC. Full variable domain (remainder filled in from reference TRBV19 and TRBJ2-1): DGGITQSPKYLFRKEGQNVTLSCEQNLNHDAMYWYRQDPGQGLRLIYYSQIVNDFQKGDIAEGYSVSREKKESFPLTVTSAQKNPTAFYLCASRTSGGRGNEQFFGPGTRLTVL.

The chain couples TRBV7-9 to TRBJ2-1, with a tentative D call TRBD2 (5 bases). Trimming removed 0 bases from V and 4 bases from J, with 10 bases in between. The CDR3 covers 15 residues. Germline CDR1 SEHNR, CDR2 FQNEAQ (reference sequence). The CDR3 DNA reads as TGTGCCAGCAGCTTAGCCGGGGAAAATTACAATGAGCAGTTCTTC. It yields the protein CASSLAGENYNEQFF.

This chain's CDR3 is CSVAMVRDSYEQYF. The CDR3, as DNA: TGCAGCGTTGCGATGGTTAGGGACTCCTACGAGCAGTACTTC. This chain uses TRBV29-1 with TRBJ2-7; D gene uncertain. The ends were cut back, 4 bases at V and 0 bases at J, with 13 bases in the middle. The CDR3 covers 14 residues. CDR1 is SQVTM and CDR2 is ANQGSEA in the germline V gene.

The chain links TRBV2 to TRBJ2-2; maybe TRBD1 (6 bases). Germline-derived CDR1 and CDR2 are SNHLY and FYNNEI. Trimming left V 8 bases short and J 4 bases short, with 14 bases between. This CDR3 is 14 amino acids long. CDR3 sequence (DNA): TGTGCCAGCCAGGGGCGAGGAACCACCGGGGAGCTGTTTTTT. Translating gives CASQGRGTTGELFF. The variable domain in full, completed from reference TRBV2 and TRBJ2-2, reads EPEVTQTPSHQVTQMGQEVILRCVPISNHLYFYWYRQILGQKVEFLVSFYNNEISEKSEIFDDQFSVERPDGSNFTLKIRSTKLEDSAMYFCASQGRGTTGELFFGEGSRLTVL.

V gene TRBV5-4 combines with J gene TRBJ2-7, with D possibly TRBD2 on 5 matching bases. V was cut by 5 bases and J by 3 bases, with 15 bases left in between. Germline CDR1 SGHNT, CDR2 YYREEE (reference sequence). CDR3 length: 14 residues. Here the CDR3 reads CASRLDNRDYEQYF. The CDR3 DNA reads as TGTGCCAGCAGGTTAGACAACCGGGACTACGAGCAGTACTTC.

CDR3 amino acids: CASGIDRSNLQETQYF. For the CDR3, the DNA is TGTGCTAGTGGTATTGACAGGTCTAATCTTCAAGAGACCCAGTACTTC. The chain combines TRBV12-5 with TRBJ2-5, with a weak D call TRBD1 (6 bases). The V end lost 5 bases, the J end lost 2 bases, and 18 bases lay between the germline ends. The germline V gene has CDR1 LGHNT and CDR2 FRNRAP. This CDR3 comprises 16 residues.

This chain connects TRBV7-9 to TRBJ2-5; the match to TRBD1 covers 8 bases. The V gene's germline CDR1 is SEHNR and CDR2 FQNEAQ (reference sequence). V dropped 4 bases and J dropped 2; count of bases not matched to a gene: 0. The CDR3 has 13 amino acids. The CDR3 sequence: CASSYRGQETQYF. In DNA form, the CDR3 reads TGTGCCAGCAGCTACAGGGGGCAAGAGACCCAGTACTTC.

The chain is built from TRBV4-1 and TRBJ1-1; D call uncertain. The CDR3 contains 11 residues. The V end was cut by 1 base, the J end by 7 bases, with 4 bases between. CDR1 is MGHRA and CDR2 is YSYEKL in the germline V gene. The chain's CDR3 is CASSQAREAFF. In nucleotides, the CDR3 is TGCGCCAGCAGCCAAGCCCGTGAAGCTTTCTTT.

Only a few counts were recorded for this clone. V gene TRBV18 combines with J gene TRBJ1-1; D ambiguous. The length of the CDR3 is 13 residues. V was cut by 2 bases and J by 4 bases, with 8 bases left in between. In germline, CDR1 is KGHSH, CDR2 LQKENI. CDR3 sequence: CASSPNSRTEAFF. CDR3 DNA sequence: TGTGCCAGCTCACCAAACAGCCGCACTGAAGCTTTCTTT.

CDR3 residues: CASSYLQGANVLTF. The CDR3 nucleotides are TGTGCCAGCAGCTACCTTCAAGGGGCCAACGTCCTGACTTTC. This chain connects TRBV9 to TRBJ2-6; no clear D. V lost 4 bases and J 4 bases, leaving 9 bases between the germline ends. Germline V lookup: CDR1 SGDLS, CDR2 YYNGEE. This CDR3 has 14 amino acids. Full variable domain (rest looked up from reference TRBV9 and TRBJ2-6): DSGVTQTPKHLITATGQRVTLRCSPRSGDLSVYWYQQSLDQGLQFLIQYYNGEERAKGNILERFSAQQFPDLHSELNLSSLELGDSALYFCASSYLQGANVLTFGAGSRLTVL.

The chain employs TRBV4-1 and TRBJ1-2; a possible D gene is TRBD1 (5 bases). The germline gives CDR1 MGHRA, CDR2 YSYEKL. The CDR3 covers 16 residues. Deletions cut 0 bases from V and 8 bases from J, with 19 bases between. The CDR3 sequence is CASSQDQRGFRGGYTF. The CDR3 DNA follows: TGCGCCAGCAGCCAAGATCAGCGTGGATTCCGGGGCGGCTACACCTTC.

This rearrangement joins TRBV7-2 to TRBJ2-5; TRBD1 aligns across 7 bases. Trimming removed 5 bases from V and 5 bases from J; junction bases left unmatched: 8. CDR1 and CDR2 from the germline V gene are SGHTA and FQGNSA. The CDR3 is made up of 14 amino acids. Here the CDR3 DNA reads TGTGCCAGCAGCCCTGGGACAGCCATGGAGACCCAGTACTTC. It specifies CASSPGTAMETQYF.

The chain recombines TRBV6-5 with TRBJ1-4; D uncertain. V lost 5 bases and J 8 bases, leaving 15 bases between the germline ends. The CDR3 spans 14 residues. CDR1 and CDR2 from the germline V gene are MNHEY and SVGAGI. CDR3 DNA: TGTGCCAGCAGTCCCGAAGCCTATAACGAAAAACTGTTTTTT. Encoded protein: CASSPEAYNEKLFF.

The chain carries TRBV7-9 and TRBJ1-2, with 10 nucleotides matching TRBD1. The junction had 7 bases not matched to a gene; V was cut back by 4 bases and J by 8 bases. Per germline, CDR1 SEHNR and CDR2 FQNEAQ (reference sequence). The CDR3 is 14 amino acids. This CDR3 is CASSYRDRGWGYTF. The CDR3 nucleotides are TGTGCCAGCAGCTACCGGGACAGGGGTTGGGGCTACACCTTC.

This rearrangement joins TRBV30 to TRBJ1-4, with a tentative D call TRBD1 (6 bases). Germline assignment: CDR1 GTSNPN and CDR2 SVGIG (reference sequence). The CDR3 sequence is 15 residues long. The germline V and J ends were trimmed by 0 bases and 7 bases, with 15 bases remaining between them. CDR3 DNA: TGTGCCTGGAGTGTACGGCAGGGGCTCGGTGAAAAACTGTTTTTT. Amino acids: CAWSVRQGLGEKLFF.

The chain uses TRBV10-3 and TRBJ1-6, with unresolved D. Per germline, CDR1 ENHRY and CDR2 SYGVKD. This CDR3 contains 14 residues. V dropped 6 bases and J dropped 8 bases, with 14 bases sitting between them. CDR3 sequence reads: CAIRPDWSDSPLHF. CDR3 DNA sequence: TGTGCCATCAGACCTGATTGGAGTGATTCACCCCTCCACTTT.

The J gene is TRBJ1-4, the V gene TRBV7-9; possibly TRBD1 for D (6 bases). Germline V gene data show CDR1 as SEHNR and CDR2 as FQNEAQ (reference sequence). The V and J ends lost 5 bases and 5 bases respectively, with 12 bases between them. The CDR3 covers 14 residues. Here the CDR3 reads CASSLGGGNEKLFF. Written as DNA, the CDR3 is TGTGCCAGCAGCCTAGGGGGAGGAAATGAAAAACTGTTTTTT.

The rearrangement joins TRBV5-1 to TRBJ1-2, with TRBD1 identical over 7 bases. The junction had 5 bases not matched to a gene; V was cut back by 4 bases and J by 2 bases. Germline V gives CDR1 SGHRS, CDR2 YFSETQ. CDR3 size: 14 residues. CDR3 residues: CASSQTGQNYGYTF. The CDR3, as DNA: TGCGCCAGCAGCCAAACGGGACAGAACTATGGCTACACCTTC.

The chain is built from TRBV30 and TRBJ1-4; D might be TRBD1 (6 bases). This CDR3 region has 14 residues. CDR1 and CDR2 from the germline V gene are GTSNPN and SVGIG (reference sequence). V was trimmed by 2 bases and J by 8 bases, leaving 15 bases between them. CDR3 bases: TGTGCCTGGAGTCTAAATCAGGGGAAAGAAAAACTGTTTTTT. Translating gives CAWSLNQGKEKLFF.

In its sample, this clone was seen a few times. V and J are TRBV2 and TRBJ1-2; D might be TRBD1 (5 bases). The CDR3 is made up of 11 amino acids. Deletions cut 7 bases from V and 6 bases from J, with 9 bases between. Germline V lookup: CDR1 SNHLY, CDR2 FYNNEI. In DNA form, the CDR3 reads TGTGCCAGCAAAGGGGTCAATGGCTACACCTTC. Amino acids: CASKGVNGYTF.

The V gene is TRBV2, the J gene TRBJ1-6; unclear D gene. V gave up 3 bases and J gave up 7 bases, with 13 bases separating them. Germline V lookup: CDR1 SNHLY, CDR2 FYNNEI. The CDR3 spans 15 residues. This chain's CDR3 is CASSEGLGRNSPLHF. The DNA of the CDR3 is TGTGCCAGCAGTGAGGGGTTGGGCAGAAATTCACCCCTCCACTTT.

V is TRBV7-3 and J is TRBJ2-3; D is undetermined. The CDR3 extends over 15 amino acids. The V gene's germline CDR1 is SGHTA and CDR2 FQGTGA. V lost 2 bases and J lost 2, with 11 bases in between. DNA for the CDR3: TGTGCCAGCAGCTTAGATCTGGGCTCCACAGATACGCAGTATTTT. Residues: CASSLDLGSTDTQYF.

This chain links TRBV19 with TRBJ1-1; 11 nucleotides match TRBD1. Per the germline V gene, CDR1 is LNHDA and CDR2 is SQIVND (reference sequence). The CDR3 sequence is 15 residues long. With V trimmed by 4 bases and J by 11 bases, 12 bases remained unmatched. CDR3 DNA: TGTGCCAGTAGTACCTCCGGACAGGGGGCAATTGGGGCTTTCTTT. As protein: CASSTSGQGAIGAFF.

V and J are TRBV9 and TRBJ2-3, with no clear D. V shed 4 bases and J shed 2 bases, with 5 bases lying between them. The CDR3 is 12 amino acids. From germline, CDR1 is SGDLS and CDR2 YYNGEE. The CDR3 DNA reads TGTGCCAGCAGCTCACTCACAGATACGCAGTATTTT. Protein sequence: CASSSLTDTQYF.

This clone was recorded many times. The chain joins TRBV5-5 to TRBJ1-5; D not resolved. In germline, CDR1 is SGHKS, CDR2 YYEKEE (reference sequence). The CDR3 runs 15 residues. The V end lost 1 base, the J end lost 3 bases, and 11 bases lay between the germline ends. The CDR3: CASSLSSIDNQPQHF. The CDR3 DNA is TGTGCCAGCAGCTTGTCAAGTATAGACAATCAGCCCCAGCATTTT.

V and J are TRBV27 and TRBJ2-7; D may be TRBD1 or TRBD2 (5 bases each). With 2 bases removed from V and 3 bases from J, the gap between germline ends came to 14 bases. This CDR3 is 15 amino acids long. Germline V gene lookup returns CDR1 MNHEY and CDR2 SMNVEV (reference sequence). The chain's CDR3 is CASSLSKGGHYEQYF. CDR3 DNA sequence: TGTGCCAGCAGTTTAAGTAAAGGAGGACACTACGAGCAGTACTTC.

Notes on this clone: The germline gene is not matched at one end of the junction; a read error may be the cause. The rearrangement joins TRBV7-7 to TRBJ2-2; D not resolved. Germline V gives CDR1 SSHAT, CDR2 FNYEAQ (reference sequence). The length of the CDR3 is 13 residues. The CDR3 DNA reads as TGTGCTAGCAGCCCCGTGTCGGTCGGGGAGCTGTTTTTT. Amino acid sequence: CASSPVSVGELFF. Full variable domain (rest looked up from reference TRBV7-7 and TRBJ2-2): GAGVSQSPRYKVTKRGQDVTLRCDPISSHATLYWYQQALGQGPEFLTYFNYEAQPDKSGLPSDRFSAERPEGSISTLTIQRTEQRDSAMYRCASSPVSVGELFFGEGSRLTVL.